The entry below describes one TCR beta chain. Its target is unknown. These data come from a study of graft-versus-host responses after intestinal transplantation. Study-level background: Recipients had multivisceral, liver-intestinal, or isolated intestinal transplants.

Study-level findings and limits: Declines in HvG clones occurring early post-transplant were associated with peak circulating GvH clone levels.

V shed 3 bases and J shed 5 bases, with 23 bases lying between them. The CDR3 length is 17 residues. Germline CDR1 and CDR2: KGHSH and LQKENI. Sequenced by immunoSEQ multiplex PCR; TCRdb stores in-frame clones only, minus some. Here the sample spans over 70,000 clones, around 95% being singletons. This receptor was taken from a human donor who received an intestinal transplant. The sequencing used unstimulated CD8+ T cells sorted from spleen or lymph node cells, collected before intestinal transplant. The V and J genes are TRBV18 and TRBJ2-7; either TRBD1 or TRBD2 may supply D (5 bases each). This chain's CDR3 is CASSPHAGTTRTNEQYF. The CDR3 nucleotides are TGTGCCAGCTCACCCCACGCCGGGACCACCAGGACCAACGAGCAGTACTTC.